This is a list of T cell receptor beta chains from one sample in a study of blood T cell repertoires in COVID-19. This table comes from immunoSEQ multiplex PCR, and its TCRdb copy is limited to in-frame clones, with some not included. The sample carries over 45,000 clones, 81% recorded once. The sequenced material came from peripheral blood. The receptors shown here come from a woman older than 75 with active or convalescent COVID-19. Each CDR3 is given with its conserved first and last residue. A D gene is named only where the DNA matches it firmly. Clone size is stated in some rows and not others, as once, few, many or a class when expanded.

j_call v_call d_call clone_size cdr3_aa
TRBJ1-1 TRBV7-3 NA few CASSSGPGAEAFF
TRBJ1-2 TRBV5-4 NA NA CASSLGESYGYTF
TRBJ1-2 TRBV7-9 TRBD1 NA CASLPSGGNGYTF
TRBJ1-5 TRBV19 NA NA CASREGFQVRQPQHF
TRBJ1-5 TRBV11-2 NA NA CASSLARNQPQHF
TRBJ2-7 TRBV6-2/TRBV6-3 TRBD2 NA CASSYRVAGGLSYEQYF
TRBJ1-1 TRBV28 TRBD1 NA CASSDGQGHTEAFF
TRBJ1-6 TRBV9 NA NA CASSTRPEEGTYNSPLHF
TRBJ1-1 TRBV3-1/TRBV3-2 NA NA CASSQAGVTEAFF
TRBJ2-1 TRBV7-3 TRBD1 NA CASSLISPGTGRNEQFF
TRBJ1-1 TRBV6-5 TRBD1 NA CASSYANRGQGEAFF
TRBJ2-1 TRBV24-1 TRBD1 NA CATQGDSYNEQFF
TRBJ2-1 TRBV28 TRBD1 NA CASNAGTGGRNEQFF
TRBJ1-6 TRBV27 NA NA CASGGSPYNSPLHF
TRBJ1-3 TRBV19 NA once CASSIGGISGNTIYF
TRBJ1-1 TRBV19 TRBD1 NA CASSIQGAMNTEAFF
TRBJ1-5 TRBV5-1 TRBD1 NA CASSPTGGGNQPQHF
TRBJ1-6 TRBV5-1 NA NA CASRINWVGDSPLHF
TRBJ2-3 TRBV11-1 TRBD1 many CASSLGDSPSTDTQYF
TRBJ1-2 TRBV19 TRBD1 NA CASSGTAYGYTF
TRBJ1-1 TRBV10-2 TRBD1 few CASSELGQGNTEAFF
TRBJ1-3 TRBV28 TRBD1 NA CASSFNLGQISGNTIYF
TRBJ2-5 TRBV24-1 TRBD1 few CATSDSGQGGRETQYF
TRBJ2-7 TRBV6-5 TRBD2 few CASRGDGRYEQYF
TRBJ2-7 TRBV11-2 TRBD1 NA CASSPRQGAGHEQYF
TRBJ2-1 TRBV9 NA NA CASSVATVQYNEQFF
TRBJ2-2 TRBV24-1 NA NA CATAGTLNTGELFF
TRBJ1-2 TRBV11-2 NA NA CASSPGYRAYGYTF
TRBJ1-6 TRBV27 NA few CASRPTGNNSPLHF
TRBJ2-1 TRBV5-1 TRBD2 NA CASGTGLAGGRANEQFF
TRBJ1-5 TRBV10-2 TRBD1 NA CASSESAGRGQPQHF
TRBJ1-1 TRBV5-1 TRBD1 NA CASSRLQGDEAFF
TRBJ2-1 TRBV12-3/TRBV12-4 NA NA CASSFEGYNEQFF
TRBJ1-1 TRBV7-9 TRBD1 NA CASTQGAFDTEAFF